This TCR beta chain was sequenced for a study of blood T cell repertoires in COVID-19. TCRdb's copy holds only in-frame clones and misses some; the assay was immunoSEQ multiplex PCR. The sample consists of roughly 250,000 clones, less than 90% of them appearing once. The CDR3 consists of 12 residues. Between the trimmed V and J ends, which lost 5 bases and 6 bases, there was a span of 11 bases. The germline gives CDR1 SGHNT, CDR2 YENEEA. The sequence was obtained from a woman aged 30 to 39 with COVID-19, enrolled during active disease. The chain employs TRBV11-3 and TRBJ2-7, with D hard to call. What was sequenced was peripheral blood. This CDR3 reads CASSPGFGEQYF. CDR3 in DNA: TGTGCCAGCAGCCCCGGTTTTGGCGAGCAGTACTTC.